This paragraph covers one TCR beta chain sequence. Per the authors' pipeline: Amplification of reference gene primers was used by the study to estimate nucleated cell counts. The repertoire was sequenced with immunoSEQ multiplex PCR; TCRdb's copy has only in-frame clones and lacks some. From that table come the V and J calls and clone size; the DNA was used to work out D and trimming. The sample has about 440,000 clones; 70% to 90% are singletons. The CDR3 is made up of 13 amino acids. Germline CDR1 reads MDHEN; CDR2 reads SYDVKM. Trimming stripped 10 bases from V and 5 bases from J, with 12 bases between. This sample is part of a study of blood T cell repertoires in COVID-19. In the study overall: Samples representing acute and convalescent COVID-19 were sourced from the United States, Italy and Spain. PBMCs, B-cell-depleted T cells, or T cells were the source of the cDNA or gDNA that made up the material.

Membership in each cohort depended on participant-reported clinical history. This TCR was recovered from a woman under 30 with acute COVID-19. The chain uses TRBV28 and TRBJ1-6; D is unresolved. The specimen sequenced was PBMCs or T cells enriched from blood (not recorded which). The CDR3: CATSKGDNSPLHF. The CDR3 DNA is TGTGCCACCTCGAAGGGAGATAATTCACCCCTCCACTTT.